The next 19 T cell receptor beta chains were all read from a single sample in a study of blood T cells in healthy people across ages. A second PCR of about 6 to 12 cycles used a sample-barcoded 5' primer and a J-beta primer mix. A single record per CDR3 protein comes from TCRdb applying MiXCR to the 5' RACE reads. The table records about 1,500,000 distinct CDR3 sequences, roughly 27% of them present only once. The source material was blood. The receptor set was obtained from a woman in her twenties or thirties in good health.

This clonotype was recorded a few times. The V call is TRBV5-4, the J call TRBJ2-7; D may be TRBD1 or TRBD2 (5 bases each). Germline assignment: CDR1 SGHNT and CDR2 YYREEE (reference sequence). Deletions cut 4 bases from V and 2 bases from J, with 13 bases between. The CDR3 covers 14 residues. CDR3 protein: CASSTGTRPYEQYF. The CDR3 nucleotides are TGTGCCAGCAGCACCGGGACGAGACCCTACGAGCAGTACTTC.

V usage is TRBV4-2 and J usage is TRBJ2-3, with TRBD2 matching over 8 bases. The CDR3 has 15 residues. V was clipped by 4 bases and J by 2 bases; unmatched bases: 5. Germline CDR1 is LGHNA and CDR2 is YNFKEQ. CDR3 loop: CASSRRGGYTDTQYF. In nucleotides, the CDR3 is TGTGCCAGCAGCCGACGCGGGGGGTACACAGATACGCAGTATTTT.

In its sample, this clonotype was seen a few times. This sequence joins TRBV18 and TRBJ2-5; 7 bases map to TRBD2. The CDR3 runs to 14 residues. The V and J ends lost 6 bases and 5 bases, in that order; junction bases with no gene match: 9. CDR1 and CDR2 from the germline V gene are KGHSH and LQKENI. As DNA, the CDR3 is TGTGCCAGCTCTCGTGCGGGAGTCCCGGAGACCCAGTACTTC. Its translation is CASSRAGVPETQYF.

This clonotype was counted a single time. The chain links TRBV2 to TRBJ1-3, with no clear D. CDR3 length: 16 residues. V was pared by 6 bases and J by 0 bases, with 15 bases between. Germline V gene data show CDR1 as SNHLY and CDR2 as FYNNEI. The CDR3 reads CASRGAQLSSGNTIYF. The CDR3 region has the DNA TGTGCCAGCAGGGGTGCTCAGCTCAGCTCTGGAAACACCATATATTTT.

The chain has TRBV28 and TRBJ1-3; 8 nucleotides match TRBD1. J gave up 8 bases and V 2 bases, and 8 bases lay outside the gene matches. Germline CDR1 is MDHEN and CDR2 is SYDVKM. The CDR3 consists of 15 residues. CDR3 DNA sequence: TGTGCCAGCAGTTTAACCGGGACAGGTCGTTACACCATATATTTT. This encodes CASSLTGTGRYTIYF.

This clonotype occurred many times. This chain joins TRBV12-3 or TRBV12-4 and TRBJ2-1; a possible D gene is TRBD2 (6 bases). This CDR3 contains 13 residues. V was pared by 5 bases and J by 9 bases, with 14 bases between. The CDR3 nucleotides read TGTGCCAGCAGTGTAAGGACCGGGGGTGAGCAGTTCTTC. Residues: CASSVRTGGEQFF.

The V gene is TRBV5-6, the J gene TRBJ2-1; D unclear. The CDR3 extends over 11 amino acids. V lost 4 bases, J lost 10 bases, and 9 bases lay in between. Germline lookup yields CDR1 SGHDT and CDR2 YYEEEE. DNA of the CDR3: TGTGCCAGCAGCATGGATGGGGAGCAGTTCTTC. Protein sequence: CASSMDGEQFF.

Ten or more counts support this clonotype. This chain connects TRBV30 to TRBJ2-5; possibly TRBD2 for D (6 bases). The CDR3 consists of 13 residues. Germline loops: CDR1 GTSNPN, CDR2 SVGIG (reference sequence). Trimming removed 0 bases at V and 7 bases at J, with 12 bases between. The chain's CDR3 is CAWSVGSYGTQYF. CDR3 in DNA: TGTGCCTGGAGTGTCGGGAGCTATGGGACCCAGTACTTC.

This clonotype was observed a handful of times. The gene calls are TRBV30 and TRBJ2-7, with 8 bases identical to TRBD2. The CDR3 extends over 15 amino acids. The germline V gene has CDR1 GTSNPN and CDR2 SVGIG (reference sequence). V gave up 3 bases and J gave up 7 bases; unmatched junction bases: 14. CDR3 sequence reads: CAWSPGGVRDGEQYF. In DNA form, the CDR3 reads TGTGCCTGGAGCCCCGGGGGGGTTCGGGACGGGGAGCAGTACTTC.

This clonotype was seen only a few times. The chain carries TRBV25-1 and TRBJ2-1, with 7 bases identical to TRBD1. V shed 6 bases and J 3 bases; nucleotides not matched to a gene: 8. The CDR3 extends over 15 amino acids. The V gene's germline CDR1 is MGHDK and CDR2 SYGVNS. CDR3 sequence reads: CASRPDRANYNEQFF. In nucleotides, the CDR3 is TGTGCCAGCAGGCCCGACAGGGCCAACTACAATGAGCAGTTCTTC.

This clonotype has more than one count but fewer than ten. CDR3 sequence: CASSLAGFSYNEQYF. The CDR3 nucleotides are TGTGCCAGCAGCTTGGCAGGGTTTTCCTACAATGAGCAGTACTTC. This chain uses TRBV7-2 with TRBJ2-7, with a weak D call TRBD1 (5 bases). Between the trimmed V and J ends, which lost 3 bases and 7 bases, there was a span of 19 bases. The CDR3 has 15 amino acids. Germline V gene sequence: CDR1 SGHTA, CDR2 FQGNSA.

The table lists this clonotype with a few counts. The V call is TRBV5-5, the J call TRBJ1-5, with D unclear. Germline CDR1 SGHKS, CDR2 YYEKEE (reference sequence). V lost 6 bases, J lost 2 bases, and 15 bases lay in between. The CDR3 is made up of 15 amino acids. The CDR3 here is CASTLRDTGNQPQHF. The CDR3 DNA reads TGTGCCAGCACCCTTCGGGATACTGGCAATCAGCCCCAGCATTTT.

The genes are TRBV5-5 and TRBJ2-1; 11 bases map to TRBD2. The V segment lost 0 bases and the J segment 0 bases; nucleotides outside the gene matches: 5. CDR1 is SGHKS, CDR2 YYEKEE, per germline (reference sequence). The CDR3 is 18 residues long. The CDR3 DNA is TGTGCCAGCAGCTTGGTAGCGGGGGGGAGCCGCTCCTACAATGAGCAGTTCTTC. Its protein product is CASSLVAGGSRSYNEQFF.

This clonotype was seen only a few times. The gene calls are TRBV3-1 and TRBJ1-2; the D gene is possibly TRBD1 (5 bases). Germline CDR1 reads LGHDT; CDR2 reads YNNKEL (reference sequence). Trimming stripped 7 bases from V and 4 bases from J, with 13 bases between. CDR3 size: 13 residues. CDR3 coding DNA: TGTGCCAGCAATGGGGGGAGCGGCTATGGCTACACCTTC. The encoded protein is CASNGGSGYGYTF.

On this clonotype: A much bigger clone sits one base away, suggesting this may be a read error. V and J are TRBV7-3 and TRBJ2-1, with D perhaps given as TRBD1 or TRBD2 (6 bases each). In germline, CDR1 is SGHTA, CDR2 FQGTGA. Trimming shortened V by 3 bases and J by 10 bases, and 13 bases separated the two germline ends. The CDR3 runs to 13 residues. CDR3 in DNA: TGTGCCAGCAGCTTTCCCGGGGGCCGGGAGCAGTTCTTC. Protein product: CASSFPGGREQFF.

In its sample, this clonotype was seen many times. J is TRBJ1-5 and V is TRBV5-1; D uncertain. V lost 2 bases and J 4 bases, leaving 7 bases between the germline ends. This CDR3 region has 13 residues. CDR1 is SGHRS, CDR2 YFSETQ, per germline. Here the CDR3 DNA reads TGCGCCAGCAGCTTCGGGGAGAATCAGCCCCAGCATTTT. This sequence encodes CASSFGENQPQHF.

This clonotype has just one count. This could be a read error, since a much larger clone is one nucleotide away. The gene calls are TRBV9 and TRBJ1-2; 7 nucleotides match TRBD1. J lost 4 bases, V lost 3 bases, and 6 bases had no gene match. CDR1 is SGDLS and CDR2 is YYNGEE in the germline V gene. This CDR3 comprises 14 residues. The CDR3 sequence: CASSGRQGPYGYTF. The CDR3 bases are TGTGCCAGCAGCGGGAGACAGGGACCCTATGGCTACACCTTC.

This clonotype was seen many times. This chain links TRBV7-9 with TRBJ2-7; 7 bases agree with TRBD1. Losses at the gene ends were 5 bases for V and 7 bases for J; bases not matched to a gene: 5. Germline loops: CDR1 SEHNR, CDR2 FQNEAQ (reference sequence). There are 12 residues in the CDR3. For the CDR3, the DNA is TGTGCCAGCAGCCGGACAGGATTAGAGCAGTACTTC. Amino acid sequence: CASSRTGLEQYF.

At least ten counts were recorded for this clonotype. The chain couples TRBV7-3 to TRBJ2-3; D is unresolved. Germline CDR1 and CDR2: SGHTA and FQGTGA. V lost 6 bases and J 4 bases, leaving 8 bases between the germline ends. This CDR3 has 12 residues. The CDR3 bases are TGTGCCAGCAGAGGGATCCCAGATACGCAGTATTTT. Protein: CASRGIPDTQYF. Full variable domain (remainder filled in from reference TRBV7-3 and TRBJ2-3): GAGVSQTPSNKVTEKGKYVELRCDPISGHTALYWYRQSLGQGPEFLIYFQGTGAADDSGLPNDRFFAVRPEGSVSTLKIQRTERGDSAVYLCASRGIPDTQYFGPGTRLTVL.